The clone carrying this TCR beta chain was recorded many times. Its antigen is unknown. Uncontrolled infection, other autoimmune disease, pregnancy or lactation excluded patients. Clinical symptoms, serum thyroxine and TRAb, thyroid ultrasound and orbital computed tomography were used for the diagnoses. The sample comes from a study of T cells in Graves' hyperthyroidism and ophthalmopathy. The TCR beta CDR3 regions underwent amplification using RNA transcripts as the source. Researchers ran a first-round RT-PCR on the TCR CDR3 using the HTBI primer set. MiXCR, run by TCRdb on the multiplex PCR reads, gives a single entry per CDR3 protein. The sample includes roughly 500,000 distinct CDR3 sequences, 40% to 55% of them seen just once. Study-level results: The model foresaw ophthalmopathy a median roughly 6.6 months prior to onset.

Germline lookup yields CDR1 WSHSY and CDR2 SAAADI. Trimming pared 2 bases from V and 5 bases from J, leaving 18 bases between. CDR3 length equals 16 residues. The chain couples TRBV10-2 to TRBJ1-1; possibly TRBD1 for D (6 bases). The clonotype was recovered from an adult woman with Graves' disease, either hyperthyroidism or ophthalmopathy (not recorded which). The specimen was peripheral blood or thyroid tissue (not recorded which). Here the CDR3 reads CASSETLGGLETEAFF. CDR3 DNA: TGCGCCAGCAGTGAGACGTTAGGGGGTTTAGAAACTGAAGCTTTCTTT.